These T cell receptor beta chains were read from a single sample in a study of OX40 agonist ivuxolimab in advanced cancers. Libraries were prepared by immunoSEQ multiplex PCR; TCRdb keeps only in-frame clonotypes and omits some of them. The table includes 20,000 to 25,000 clones, approximately 80% detected once. The material was CD4+ or CD8+ T cells sorted from blood, obtained in a trial of the OX40 agonist ivuxolimab. The receptor source for this set is an adult with an advanced solid tumor such as melanoma, head and neck, liver or kidney cancer. CDR3s include the opening cysteine and the closing phenylalanine or tryptophan. A D gene is named only where the DNA matches it firmly. Clone size is not always given. Where it is, it says once, few, many or a class for expanded clones.

>TRBV4-1|15|NA|TRBJ2-7|NA
TGCGCCAGCAGCCAAGGGGAGCGGGTCTCCTACGAGCAGTACTTC
CASSQGERVSYEQYF
>TRBV27|16|NA|TRBJ2-3|NA
TGTGCCAGCAGTTTTGAGGAGGGCAGGGACACAGATACGCAGTATTTT
CASSFEEGRDTDTQYF
>TRBV28|18|NA|TRBJ2-3|NA
TGTGCCAGCAGTTTAAAGGCCCCACTAGTCTGGGCGTCAGATACGCAGTATTTT
CASSLKAPLVWASDTQYF
>TRBV9|13|NA|TRBJ2-1|once
TGTGCCAGCAGCCCAGGGGTGAGCAATGAGCAGTTCTTC
CASSPGVSNEQFF
>TRBV5-1|12|NA|TRBJ2-2|NA
TGCGCCAGCAGCGGGCCAGACACAGGTGTTCGTTTT
CASSGPDTGVRF
>TRBV2|14|TRBD2|TRBJ2-1|NA
TGTGCCATCTACATAGCGGGAGGCGGCGATGAGCAGTTCTTC
CAIYIAGGGDEQFF
>TRBV6-5|14|NA|TRBJ2-1|NA
TGTGCCAGCAGTTACGGGGCGGAGTACAATGAGCAGTTCTTC
CASSYGAEYNEQFF
>TRBV28|22|TRBD2|TRBJ2-7|NA
TGTGCCAGCAGTCCTGGGGGGTCTTTGGAGGGAGGGCCTCCAGACCCCCTATACGAGCAGTACTTC
CASSPGGSLEGGPPDPLYEQYF
>TRBV28|14|TRBD2|TRBJ2-1|NA
TGTGCCACTCAAGCGGGAGGGCCCTACAATGAGCAGTTCTTC
CATQAGGPYNEQFF
>TRBV9|15|TRBD1|TRBJ2-7|NA
TGTGCCAGCAGCGTAGATGGACAGGGGGCCTACGAGCAGTACTTC
CASSVDGQGAYEQYF
>TRBV7-3|15|NA|TRBJ2-1|once
TGTGCCAGCAGTCCTCTAGCGAGCTCCTACAATGAGCAGTTCTTC
CASSPLASSYNEQFF
>TRBV9|16|NA|TRBJ2-3|NA
TGTGCCAGCAGCGTAGAGGGGGGCACGATCACAGATACGCAGTATTTT
CASSVEGGTITDTQYF
>TRBV10-1|17|TRBD2|TRBJ2-1|NA
TGCGCCAGCAGTGGGAGACAAGCGGGAGCCTCCTACAATGAGCAGTTCTTC
CASSGRQAGASYNEQFF
>TRBV11-2|18|NA|TRBJ1-1|NA
TGTGCCAGCAGCTTGTACCCGCCCCACCGCCGCGTGGACACTGAAGCTTTCTTT
CASSLYPPHRRVDTEAFF
>TRBV28|13|NA|TRBJ1-5|NA
TGTGCCAGCCGGGAGGGGCTGAATCAGCCCCAGCATTTT
CASREGLNQPQHF
>TRBV7-6|13|NA|TRBJ2-1|NA
TGTGCCAGCAGCTTGGACTCCTACAATGAGCAGTTCTTC
CASSLDSYNEQFF
>TRBV10-3|13|NA|TRBJ2-2|NA
TGTGCCATTGGAGGGATTAACACCGGGGAGCTGTTTTTT
CAIGGINTGELFF
>TRBV19|16|NA|TRBJ2-1|once
TGTGCCAGTAGTATTCCAGGAGGGGGCTCCTACAATGAGCAGTTCTTC
CASSIPGGGSYNEQFF
>TRBV2|15|NA|TRBJ1-2|NA
TGTGCCAGCAGTGAAGTGGCCCAAGCTAACTATGGCTACACCTTC
CASSEVAQANYGYTF
>TRBV6-4|15|NA|TRBJ2-6|NA
TGTGCCAGCAGTGCCGACAGCTCTGGGGCCAACGTCCTGACTTTC
CASSADSSGANVLTF
>TRBV27|15|NA|TRBJ2-7|NA
TGTGCCAGCAGTTTAGCCCGACAGATACAATACGAGCAGTACTTC
CASSLARQIQYEQYF
>TRBV27|13|NA|TRBJ2-4|NA
TGTGCCAGCACTGGGGGGTATGGAAACATTCAGTACTTC
CASTGGYGNIQYF
>TRBV27|13|TRBD1|TRBJ1-2|NA
TGTGCCACCTGGGACAGGGGGAACTATGGCTACACCTTC
CATWDRGNYGYTF
>TRBV5-6|13|NA|TRBJ2-1|NA
TGTGCCAGCAGCTTCTTCTCAGCGGCAGAGCAGTTCTTC
CASSFFSAAEQFF
>TRBV9|16|NA|TRBJ2-1|NA
TGTGCCAGCAGCTCCGAGGGGGGACCTTGGAGGATTGAGCAGTTCTTC
CASSSEGGPWRIEQFF
>TRBV11-2|14|NA|TRBJ2-3|medium-sized
TGTGCCAGCAGCTTTTTAGTTAGCACAGATACGCAGTATTTT
CASSFLVSTDTQYF
>TRBV27|14|NA|TRBJ1-1|NA
TGTGCCAGCAGCTTACAGTCTCGGAACACTGAAGCTTTCTTT
CASSLQSRNTEAFF
>TRBV7-9|16|TRBD2|TRBJ2-3|once
TGTGCCAGCAGCTCTGCCCTAGCGGGAGGGCCAGATACGCAGTATTTT
CASSSALAGGPDTQYF
>TRBV7-9|12|NA|TRBJ1-2|NA
TGTGCCAGCAGCTTTGGGGGTCGTGGCTACACCTTC
CASSFGGRGYTF
>TRBV6-5|13|NA|TRBJ1-2|NA
TGTGCCAGCAGTTACCACACGAACTATGGCTACACCTTC
CASSYHTNYGYTF
>TRBV11-2|14|TRBD1|TRBJ2-7|NA
TGTGCCAGCAGCACCCCGGGACAGGGGAACGAGCAGTACTTC
CASSTPGQGNEQYF
>TRBV19|15|NA|TRBJ2-7|NA
TGTGCCAGTAGTATAGAAGGGGTCAGCTCCTACGAGCAGTACTTC
CASSIEGVSSYEQYF
>TRBV19|15|NA|TRBJ1-4|NA
TGTGCCAGTAGTATAGCTCTACACCTTAATGAAAAACTGTTTTTT
CASSIALHLNEKLFF
>TRBV5-1|15|NA|TRBJ2-2|NA
TGCGCCAGCCACGCCCCGGGAGTTGGAACCGGGGAGCTGTTTTTT
CASHAPGVGTGELFF
>TRBV19|16|NA|TRBJ2-7|NA
TGTGCCAGATTCTGGGAGGGGGTGAGAGTTGTGTACGAGCAGTACTTC
CARFWEGVRVVYEQYF